One and the same sample provided the 28 T cell receptor beta chains below, sequenced in a study of T cell changes during pregnancy in multiple sclerosis. Using immunoSEQ multiplex PCR, the repertoire was profiled, and TCRdb retains in-frame clones only, with some absent. The sample includes around 39,000 clones, 85% to 95% seen only once; the top ten take roughly 1.2%. Sequenced material: PBMCs (not recorded whether the cells were cultured). The receptors were gathered from a female donor with multiple sclerosis, enrolled in a pregnancy study.

J is TRBJ2-7 and V is TRBV5-6; no clear D gene. Germline CDR1 reads SGHDT; CDR2 reads YYEEEE. This CDR3 spans 12 amino acids. V was cut by 2 bases and J by 1 base, with 4 bases left in between. CDR3 amino acids: CASSFSSYEQYF. CDR3 nucleotide sequence: TGTGCCAGCAGCTTTAGTTCCTACGAGCAGTACTTC.

The rearrangement joins TRBV30 to TRBJ1-1; D remains unclear. V lost 3 bases, J lost 1 base, and 6 bases lay in between. The CDR3 loop spans 12 amino acids. Germline loops: CDR1 GTSNPN, CDR2 SVGIG (reference sequence). CDR3 nucleotides: TGTGCCTGGAGCTACACGAACACTGAAGCTTTCTTT. As protein: CAWSYTNTEAFF.

The V and J genes are TRBV7-9 and TRBJ2-7; D possibly matches TRBD1 or TRBD2 (6 bases each). Germline-derived CDR1 and CDR2 are SEHNR and FQNEAQ (reference sequence). The CDR3 spans 15 residues. Trimming removed 5 bases at V and 2 bases at J, with 16 bases between. The CDR3 nucleotides read TGTGCCAGCAGCCCGCGGGACATGCCAGCCTACGAGCAGTACTTC. It yields the protein CASSPRDMPAYEQYF. Together with reference TRBV7-9 and TRBJ2-7, the CDR3 gives the full variable domain: DTGVSQNPRHKITKRGQNVTFRCDPISEHNRLYWYRQTLGQGPEFLTYFQNEAQLEKSRLLSDRFSAERPKGSFSTLEIQRTEQGDSAMYLCASSPRDMPAYEQYFGPGTRLTVT.

The V call is TRBV18, the J call TRBJ1-1; a weak D match, TRBD1 (6 bases). In germline, CDR1 is KGHSH, CDR2 LQKENI. The CDR3 contains 15 residues. The V end lost 3 bases, the J end lost 2 bases, and 13 bases lay between the germline ends. The CDR3 DNA reads as TGTGCCAGCTCACCTTTGGGGGCGCTAAACACTGAAGCTTTCTTT. Amino acid sequence: CASSPLGALNTEAFF.

The CDR3 DNA reads TGTGCCAGTAGTAGTACCGGGACAGCCTTCACAGATACGCAGTATTTT. Its translation: CASSSTGTAFTDTQYF. The V call is TRBV19, the J call TRBJ2-3; 7 positions agree with TRBD1. CDR1 LNHDA and CDR2 SQIVND come from the germline V gene (reference sequence). The length of the CDR3 is 16 residues. After removal of 4 bases from V and 2 bases from J, the junction contained 9 bases not matched to a gene.

This sequence joins TRBV2 and TRBJ2-1; 8 bases are a match to TRBD2. The CDR3 is 14 amino acids. J was trimmed by 4 bases and V by 6 bases; bases with no gene match: 5. CDR1 is SNHLY, CDR2 FYNNEI, per germline. The DNA of the CDR3 is TGTGCCAGCAGGGGACTAGGGGGATACAATGAGCAGTTCTTC. It yields the protein CASRGLGGYNEQFF.

Only one count was recorded for this clone. The rearrangement uses TRBV18 and TRBJ1-4, with unresolved D. This CDR3 spans 12 amino acids. The V and J ends lost 4 bases and 6 bases respectively, with 6 bases between them. The germline gives CDR1 KGHSH, CDR2 LQKENI. The CDR3 DNA sequence: TGTGCCAGCTCACGGGCTTATGAAAAACTGTTTTTT. This codes for CASSRAYEKLFF.

This rearrangement joins TRBV19 to TRBJ1-2, with TRBD1 matching 9 bases. Losses at the gene ends were 5 bases for V and 6 bases for J; bases not matched to a gene: 10. This CDR3 spans 15 amino acids. The germline V gene encodes CDR1 LNHDA and CDR2 SQIVND (reference sequence). CDR3 bases: TGTGCCAGTAGTTTAAGCCGGGACAGGGTTGATGGCTACACCTTC. Amino acid sequence: CASSLSRDRVDGYTF.

The chain couples TRBV11-2 to TRBJ2-7; TRBD2 aligns across 9 bases. Losses at the gene ends were 5 bases for V and 2 bases for J; bases not matched to a gene: 7. The CDR3 extends over 15 amino acids. CDR1 is SGHAT and CDR2 is FQNNGV in the germline V gene. CDR3 coding DNA: TGTGCCAGCAGCGACACTAGCGGGTCGACCTACGAGCAGTACTTC. Protein sequence: CASSDTSGSTYEQYF. Using reference TRBV11-2 and TRBJ2-7 for the parts outside the CDR3, the full variable domain is EAGVAQSPRYKIIEKRQSVAFWCNPISGHATLYWYQQILGQGPKLLIQFQNNGVVDDSQLPKDRFSAERLKGVDSTLKIQPAKLEDSAVYLCASSDTSGSTYEQYFGPGTRLTVT.

This CDR3 reads CASSDGGLLKETQYF. CDR3 bases: TGTGCCAGCAGCGACGGGGGACTGTTAAAAGAGACCCAGTACTTC. The J gene is TRBJ2-5, the V gene TRBV6-1; D may be TRBD2 (6 bases). V was cut by 6 bases and J by 3 bases, with 17 bases left in between. The CDR3 loop spans 15 amino acids. In germline, CDR1 is MNHNS, CDR2 SASEGT.

J is TRBJ1-5 and V is TRBV18; D gene unclear. The CDR3 sequence is 13 residues long. Germline CDR1 is KGHSH and CDR2 is LQKENI. Between the trimmed V and J ends, which lost 2 bases and 0 bases, there was a span of 2 bases. The CDR3 nucleotides read TGTGCCAGCTCACCAACTAGCAATCAGCCCCAGCATTTT. Its protein product is CASSPTSNQPQHF. The variable domain in full, with the rest retrieved from reference TRBV18 and TRBJ1-5, is NAGVMQNPRHLVRRRGQEARLRCSPMKGHSHVYWYRQLPEEGLKFMVYLQKENIIDESGMPKERFSAEFPKEGPSILRIQQVVRGDSAAYFCASSPTSNQPQHFGDGTRLSIL.

This clone showed up just once. The chain has TRBV5-6 and TRBJ2-7; D is uncertain. The CDR3 has 11 residues. Germline CDR1 reads SGHDT; CDR2 reads YYEEEE. V was clipped by 4 bases and J by 5 bases, with 7 bases between them. Here the CDR3 DNA reads TGTGCCAGCAGCGCGTACGACGAGCAGTACTTC. Its translation: CASSAYDEQYF. Variable domain in full (rest from reference TRBV5-6 and TRBJ2-7): DAGVTQSPTHLIKTRGQQVTLRCSPKSGHDTVSWYQQALGQGPQFIFQYYEEEERQRGNFPDRFSGHQFPNYSSELNVNALLLGDSALYLCASSAYDEQYFGPGTRLTVT.

The chain combines TRBV6-4 with TRBJ2-3; 11 bases align to TRBD2. The V gene's germline CDR1 is MRHNA and CDR2 SNTAGT. V gave up 5 bases and J gave up 3 bases; unmatched junction bases: 4. The CDR3 contains 15 residues. The CDR3 DNA follows: TGTGCCAGCAGTCTAGCGGGAGGAGGGACAGATACGCAGTATTTT. Translation: CASSLAGGGTDTQYF.

This rearrangement joins TRBV5-1 to TRBJ2-1; 7 positions agree with TRBD2. The V gene end was trimmed by 0 bases and the J gene end by 3 bases; junction bases not matched to a gene: 12. The CDR3 totals 18 residues. In germline, CDR1 is SGHRS, CDR2 YFSETQ. CDR3 protein: CASSLVASGLHRYNEQFF. DNA of the CDR3: TGCGCCAGCAGCTTGGTGGCTAGCGGTTTACATCGCTACAATGAGCAGTTCTTC.

V and J are TRBV9 and TRBJ2-1; D gene uncertain. V lost 0 bases to trimming and J lost 8 bases, with 15 bases between them. The germline gives CDR1 SGDLS, CDR2 YYNGEE. The CDR3 consists of 15 residues. Written as DNA, the CDR3 is TGTGCCAGCAGCGTAGTTGAAGGGTTTGTCGATGAGCAGTTCTTC. It encodes CASSVVEGFVDEQFF.

V usage is TRBV5-4 and J usage is TRBJ1-3; D perhaps matches TRBD1 (6 bases). CDR3 size: 14 residues. Between the trimmed V and J ends, which lost 3 bases and 0 bases, there was a span of 7 bases. Looked up from germline, CDR1 is SGHNT and CDR2 is YYREEE (reference sequence). Written as DNA, the CDR3 is TGTGCCAGCAGCTCACAGGGCTCTGGAAACACCATATATTTT. Protein sequence: CASSSQGSGNTIYF.

The J gene is TRBJ1-2, the V gene TRBV7-9; the D is unclear. The CDR3 loop spans 13 amino acids. V gave up 5 bases and J gave up 8 bases, with 15 bases separating them. Per the germline V gene, CDR1 is SEHNR and CDR2 is FQNEAQ (reference sequence). The DNA of the CDR3 is TGTGCCAGCAGCGACCTCAATATCTCCGGCTACACCTTC. It encodes CASSDLNISGYTF.

This clone appeared once. J is TRBJ1-3 and V is TRBV5-6; D perhaps matches TRBD1 (5 bases). Trimming shortened V by 4 bases and J by 9 bases, and 14 bases separated the two germline ends. There are 13 residues in the CDR3. Germline CDR1 and CDR2: SGHDT and YYEEEE. CDR3 sequence (DNA): TGTGCCAGCAGCCAGCAGGGTTCTACCACCATATATTTT. Its protein is CASSQQGSTTIYF.

Written as DNA, the CDR3 is TGTGCCAGCAGTTTATTAGGGACCTACGAGCAGTACTTC. Translating gives CASSLLGTYEQYF. V usage is TRBV28 and J usage is TRBJ2-7, with D uncertain. Germline assignment: CDR1 MDHEN and CDR2 SYDVKM. The CDR3 consists of 13 residues. V was pared by 1 base and J by 2 bases, with 6 bases between.

The chain links TRBV19 to TRBJ1-2; the D is unclear. The CDR3 is 13 amino acids. Trimming stripped 7 bases from V and 2 bases from J, with 11 bases between. Germline loops: CDR1 LNHDA, CDR2 SQIVND (reference sequence). The DNA for the CDR3 is TGTGCCAGTACCTGGACCCTCAACTATGGCTACACCTTC. This translates into CASTWTLNYGYTF.

This chain's CDR3 is CASLSGTGAYEQYF. CDR3 DNA sequence: TGTGCCAGTTTATCGGGGACAGGGGCCTACGAGCAGTACTTC. The chain recombines TRBV2 with TRBJ2-7; 10 bases line up with TRBD1. Germline CDR1 reads SNHLY; CDR2 reads FYNNEI. After removal of 9 bases from V and 2 bases from J, the junction contained 7 bases not matched to a gene. The CDR3 runs to 14 residues.

V gene TRBV4-3 combines with J gene TRBJ2-3, with D possibly being TRBD1 or TRBD2 (5 bases each). Trimming removed 1 base at V and 4 bases at J, with 12 bases between. This CDR3 is 15 amino acids long. The V gene's germline CDR1 is LGHNA and CDR2 YSLEER. CDR3 nucleotide sequence: TGCGCCAGCAGCCAAGGTCTAGGGGACCCAGATACGCAGTATTTT. Its translation is CASSQGLGDPDTQYF.

The V and J genes are TRBV4-1 and TRBJ1-2, with TRBD1 matching over 10 bases. This CDR3 region has 17 residues. With 2 bases clipped from V and 1 base from J, the junction kept 7 bases outside the gene matches. Germline CDR1 is MGHRA and CDR2 is YSYEKL. The CDR3 DNA is TGCGCCAGCAGCCAACCTAGGGACAGGGGACTTAACTATGGCTACACCTTC. This sequence encodes CASSQPRDRGLNYGYTF.

The chain combines TRBV5-4 with TRBJ1-2; D gene ambiguous. The CDR3 runs 15 residues. Trimming took off 0 bases at V and 4 bases at J, with 13 bases between the two ends. Germline assignment: CDR1 SGHNT and CDR2 YYREEE (reference sequence). CDR3 nucleotide sequence: TGTGCCAGCAGCTTGGAGCGGGTCAGACCCTATGGCTACACCTTC. Protein: CASSLERVRPYGYTF.

V usage is TRBV30 and J usage is TRBJ1-2, with D tentatively TRBD1 (6 bases). The CDR3 runs 13 residues. V lost 5 bases and J 8 bases, leaving 18 bases between the germline ends. Germline V gene lookup returns CDR1 GTSNPN and CDR2 SVGIG (reference sequence). The CDR3: CAWERLLQGGYTF. The CDR3 nucleotides read TGTGCCTGGGAGCGGCTTCTCCAGGGGGGCTACACCTTC.

The V and J genes are TRBV6-6 and TRBJ1-4; possibly TRBD1 for D (5 bases). The CDR3 runs 13 residues. Germline-derived CDR1 and CDR2 are MNHNY and SVGAGI (reference sequence). V shed 5 bases and J shed 12 bases, with 16 bases lying between them. CDR3 coding DNA: TGTGCCAGCAGTCCCACTAGGGACCGGGAACTGTTTTTT. Its translation: CASSPTRDRELFF.

V and J are TRBV30 and TRBJ2-3; D gene uncertain. V lost 2 bases and J 3 bases, leaving 9 bases between the germline ends. The CDR3 has 13 amino acids. Germline CDR1 GTSNPN, CDR2 SVGIG (reference sequence). This CDR3 reads CAWSRQVTDTQYF. As DNA, the CDR3 is TGTGCCTGGAGTAGGCAGGTGACAGATACGCAGTATTTT.

CDR3 bases: TGCGCCAGCAGCCCGGGGACGCTCAGGGGGTCCTACAATGAGCAGTTCTTC. Protein product: CASSPGTLRGSYNEQFF. V and J are TRBV5-1 and TRBJ2-1; TRBD1 matches at 7 bases. V was clipped by 4 bases and J by 1 base; unmatched bases: 11. Germline V gene lookup returns CDR1 SGHRS and CDR2 YFSETQ. The CDR3 length is 17 residues.